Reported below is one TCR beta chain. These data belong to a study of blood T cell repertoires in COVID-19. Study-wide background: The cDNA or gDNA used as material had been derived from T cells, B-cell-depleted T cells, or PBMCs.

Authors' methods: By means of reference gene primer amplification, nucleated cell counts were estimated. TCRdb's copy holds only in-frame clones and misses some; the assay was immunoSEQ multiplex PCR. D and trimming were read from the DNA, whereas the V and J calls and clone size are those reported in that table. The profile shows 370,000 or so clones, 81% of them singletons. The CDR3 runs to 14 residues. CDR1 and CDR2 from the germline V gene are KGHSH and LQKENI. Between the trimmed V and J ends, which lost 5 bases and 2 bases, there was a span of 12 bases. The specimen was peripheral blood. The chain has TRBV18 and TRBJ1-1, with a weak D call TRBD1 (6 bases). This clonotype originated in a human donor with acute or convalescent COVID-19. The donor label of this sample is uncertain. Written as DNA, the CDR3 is TGTGCCAGCTCAAGGGACAAGGCCAACACTGAAGCTTTCTTT. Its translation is CASSRDKANTEAFF.